Only a few counts were recorded for the clone carrying this T cell receptor beta chain. The CDR3 loop spans 13 amino acids. Germline CDR1 and CDR2: MDHEN and SYDVKM. V lost 4 bases to trimming and J lost 1 base, with 8 bases between them. Only in-frame clones appear in the TCRdb table, and some are missing; sequencing was by immunoSEQ multiplex PCR. The sample contains approximately 3,000 clones, roughly a fifth of which appear only once. The treatment was: randomized to nivolumab then ipilimumab (arm A) or the reverse (arm B). This entry is derived from a study of sequential checkpoint blockade in melanoma.

The V and J genes are TRBV28 and TRBJ2-7; D gene uncertain. Sample: tumor tissue (inferred from file names), taken from a patient given nivolumab and ipilimumab in sequence. The sequence was collected from a human donor with melanoma. CDR3 loop: CASSWTASYEQYF. The CDR3 coding sequence is TGTGCCAGCAGTTGGACGGCTTCCTACGAGCAGTACTTC.